This T cell receptor beta chain was identified in a study of T cell repertoires in cytomegalovirus infection. Study-level points and caveats: Identification of carriers of CMV plus the relevant HLA was achieved through cumulative public TCR beta family frequency.

MiXCR was run by TCRdb on the reads, yielding one entry per CDR3 protein. The sample consists of 200,000 to 250,000 distinct CDR3 sequences, approximately 40% of them appearing once. This CDR3 region has 15 residues. Per germline, CDR1 KGHDR and CDR2 SFDVKD. V lost 5 bases and J lost 9; bases outside the gene matches: 12. Worth noting for this clonotype: Its antigen is not known.

The sequencing used CD8+ T cells from cultured PBMCs, collected from culture after CMV antigen stimulation. This receptor was identified in a human donor in good health (CMV status not recorded). Some clones in this sample may be carry-over from other donors' samples. This chain connects TRBV24-1 to TRBJ2-1; 7 bases match TRBD1. DNA of the CDR3: TGTGCCACCAGTGCGGTGACAGGGTATAACTTTGAGCAGTTCTTC. This translates into CATSAVTGYNFEQFF.